A selection of T cell receptor beta chains follows, all from one sample in a study of blood T cell repertoires in COVID-19. The data were produced by immunoSEQ multiplex PCR, yet TCRdb's version contains in-frame clones alone and is incomplete. In the table there are 200,000 to 300,000 clones, about 89% of which are singletons. The specimen sequenced was peripheral blood. Source of these receptors: an older woman who had recovered from COVID-19. Both conserved end residues are part of each CDR3. The order of the fields is clone size, V gene, J gene, D gene, CDR3 DNA, CDR3 protein. The D gene is left open where the match is weak. Clone size is shown for a subset of rows, as once, few, many or a class of expanded clone.

once	TRBV4-2	TRBJ2-7	.	TGTGCCAGCAGCCAAGCTGGGCCGACCTACGAGCAGTACTTC	CASSQAGPTYEQYF
.	TRBV28	TRBJ1-2	.	TGTGCCAGCACTAGATCAAGGGGTGGCTACACCTTC	CASTRSRGGYTF
.	TRBV5-6	TRBJ1-2	TRBD1	TGTGCCAGCACTCTCCTGGGACAGAACTATGGCTACACCTTC	CASTLLGQNYGYTF
.	TRBV11-2	TRBJ2-5	.	TGTGCCAGCACCGATCAAACCGGAGGCCGCTGGGGGACCCAGTACTTC	CASTDQTGGRWGTQYF
once	TRBV9	TRBJ1-1	TRBD1	TGTGCCAGCAGCGTAGGGACAGGGGTGACTGAAGCTTTCTTT	CASSVGTGVTEAFF
.	TRBV3-1/TRBV3-2	TRBJ2-1	TRBD2	TGTGCCAGCAGAAGAGGGACTAGCGGGTACAATGAGCAGTTCTTC	CASRRGTSGYNEQFF
.	TRBV6-5	TRBJ1-6	TRBD1	TGTGCCAGCAGTTACCCCCGGGACAGGGCAAATTCACCCCTCCACTTT	CASSYPRDRANSPLHF
.	TRBV6-6	TRBJ2-5	.	TGTGCCAGCAGCCGACCGGGAATAGAGACCCAGTACTTC	CASSRPGIETQYF
many	TRBV12-3/TRBV12-4	TRBJ2-7	TRBD1	TGTGCCAGCACCCGGGACAGCTACGAGCAGTACTTC	CASTRDSYEQYF
.	TRBV6-5	TRBJ1-5	.	TGTGCCAGCAGATCAACGATCGCGCAGCCCCAGCATTTT	CASRSTIAQPQHF
once	TRBV18	TRBJ2-1	.	TGTGCCAGCTCACCCATCCTTGGTAGTGAGCAGTTCTTC	CASSPILGSEQFF
.	TRBV21-1	TRBJ1-2	.	TGTGCCAGCAGCAAAGCCGGACAGAAAGCCTATGGCTACACCTTC	CASSKAGQKAYGYTF
.	TRBV7-6	TRBJ2-5	.	TGTGCCAGCAGCTTAGTGGGTAGCAGAGAGACCCAGTACTTC	CASSLVGSRETQYF
.	TRBV28	TRBJ2-7	TRBD1	TGTGCCAGCAGCCCCGCGACAGGGCCGGACGAGCAGTACTTC	CASSPATGPDEQYF
.	TRBV4-1	TRBJ1-4	.	TGCGCCAGCAGCCAAGAGGGGCAGAAATATGAAAAACTGTTTTTT	CASSQEGQKYEKLFF
.	TRBV7-9	TRBJ1-6	.	TGTGCCAGCAGCTTAGCTGGACGGACTGTCACCCTCCACTTT	CASSLAGRTVTLHF
.	TRBV21-1	TRBJ2-7	.	TGTGCCAGCAGCAATACGACAGGGGCTGTGCCCTACGAGCAGTACTTC	CASSNTTGAVPYEQYF
many	TRBV5-1	TRBJ1-6	.	TGCGCCAGCAGCTTGGAAGGGGGAAATAATTCACCCCTCCACTTT	CASSLEGGNNSPLHF
.	TRBV5-5	TRBJ2-5	TRBD1	TGTGCCAGCAGCTTGGTGCTGGACAGGGGAGAGACCCAGTACTTC	CASSLVLDRGETQYF
.	TRBV6-5	TRBJ1-4	TRBD1	TGTGCCAGCAGTTGGGACAGGGTAGATGAAAAACTGTTTTTT	CASSWDRVDEKLFF
.	TRBV5-1	TRBJ1-2	TRBD1	TGCGCCAGCAGCGGAACAGGGGATCCCGTCTATGGCTACACCTTC	CASSGTGDPVYGYTF
.	TRBV5-6	TRBJ1-5	.	TGTGCCAGCAGCTTGTTCTCGGGGTTGGACGAGCCCCAGCATTTT	CASSLFSGLDEPQHF
.	TRBV7-3	TRBJ2-5	.	TGTGCCAGCAGCCCCCATCGGACAGAGAAAGAGACCCAGTACTTC	CASSPHRTEKETQYF
.	TRBV28	TRBJ1-6	.	TGTGCCAGCAGCCCGAGCCTTGTTTGGTCCTATAATTCACCCCTCCACTTT	CASSPSLVWSYNSPLHF
.	TRBV7-3	TRBJ2-1	.	TGTGCCAGCAGCTCGAACCCGGCCTACAATGAGCAGTTCTTC	CASSSNPAYNEQFF
.	TRBV27	TRBJ2-2	.	TGTGCCAGCAGTTTAAACAGAATCAACACCGGGGAGCTGTTTTTT	CASSLNRINTGELFF
.	TRBV7-3	TRBJ2-3	TRBD2	TGTGCCAGCAGCCCGGGACTAGCGGGGGCTAGGACAGATACGCAGTATTTT	CASSPGLAGARTDTQYF
.	TRBV7-9	TRBJ1-1	.	TGTGCCAGCAGCTCGCGTCAGGGGCTGAAAGACACTGAAGCTTTCTTT	CASSSRQGLKDTEAFF
once	TRBV28	TRBJ1-2	TRBD1	TGTGCCAGCCACAGGGGCTACCTGTATGGCTACACCTTC	CASHRGYLYGYTF
.	TRBV18	TRBJ1-5	TRBD1	TGTGCCAGCTCACTATCCAGGGGGCTATTCAATCAGCCCCAGCATTTT	CASSLSRGLFNQPQHF
.	TRBV5-1	TRBJ1-1	.	TGCGCCAGCAGCTCCAACAGGGCACTAGAAGCTTTCTTT	CASSSNRALEAFF
.	TRBV6-4	TRBJ1-1	.	TGTGCCAGCATCGGGCACGGAGGAGCTTTCTTT	CASIGHGGAFF
.	TRBV7-3	TRBJ2-2	.	TGTGCCAGCAGCCCGCAGGGGCCACTCATGGGCGGGGAGCTGTTTTTT	CASSPQGPLMGGELFF
once	TRBV19	TRBJ1-1	TRBD1	TGTGCCAGTAGTCCCCCCCGGGACAGGGGGCTTCGGGACACTGAAGCTTTCTTT	CASSPPRDRGLRDTEAFF
.	TRBV28	TRBJ2-7	.	TGTGCCAGCAGTTGGAGCTACGAGCAGTACTTC	CASSWSYEQYF